This T cell receptor beta chain was identified during a study of shared clonotypes between healthy human individuals. On the study more broadly: Three CD4 naive, three CD4 memory, two CD8 naive and one CD8 memory plate were used per donor. Study observations and caveats: Sharing of clonotypes among donors was expected to vary with sequencing depth.

Donors comprised only Caucasian adults living in Nashville, Tennessee. Worth noting for this clone: Its target is not known.

Produced via immunoSEQ multiplex PCR; TCRdb's table is partial and in-frame only. The profile shows approximately 2.5 million clones, over 85% of them singletons. What was sequenced was naive CD4+ T cells from PBMCs. Subset of the sample: CD45RA+ positively selected. The TCR originated in a man between 18 and 29 years old in good health. Some clones in this sample may be carry-over from other donors' samples.

CDR3 DNA: TGTGCTAGTGGTTTGGGGGGAGGGTACACAGATACGCAGTATTTT. It translates to CASGLGGGYTDTQYF. The chain links TRBV12-5 to TRBJ2-3; TRBD2 agrees at 7 bases. This CDR3 spans 15 amino acids. The junction had 3 bases not matched to a gene; V was cut back by 1 base and J by 2 bases. Looked up from germline, CDR1 is LGHNT and CDR2 is FRNRAP.